Listed below are T cell receptor beta chains from one sample, sequenced in a study of sequential checkpoint blockade in melanoma. TCRdb's table, derived via immunoSEQ multiplex PCR, lists solely in-frame clones and lacks some. The data show roughly 5,000 clones, around 25% seen once. The sequenced sample was tumor tissue (inferred from file names), obtained from a patient given nivolumab and ipilimumab in sequence. These receptor sequences come from a human donor with melanoma. Each CDR3 is given with its conserved first and last residue. The D gene is left open where the match is weak. Not every row has a clone size; where given, it reads once, few, many or a size class.

V gene: TRBV5-1
clone size: NA
D gene: NA
J gene: TRBJ1-4
CDR3 protein: CASSQPPGGDNEKLFF
CDR3 DNA: TGCGCCAGCAGTCAGCCCCCTGGGGGGGATAATGAAAAACTGTTTTTT

V gene: TRBV6-1
clone size: many
D gene: NA
J gene: TRBJ2-7
CDR3 protein: CASSEGYGGYEQYF
CDR3 DNA: TGTGCCAGCAGTGAAGGGTACGGGGGCTACGAGCAGTACTTC

V gene: TRBV11-3
clone size: many
D gene: NA
J gene: TRBJ2-2
CDR3 protein: CASSLVGRITGELFF
CDR3 DNA: TGTGCCAGCAGCTTAGTAGGGAGGATCACCGGGGAGCTGTTTTTT

V gene: TRBV11-3
clone size: NA
D gene: NA
J gene: TRBJ2-3
CDR3 protein: CASSLLSPSPRDTQYF
CDR3 DNA: TGTGCCAGCAGCTTGTTGAGTCCGAGCCCCAGAGATACGCAGTATTTT

V gene: TRBV9
clone size: NA
D gene: NA
J gene: TRBJ2-4
CDR3 protein: CASSVGADPAKNIQYF
CDR3 DNA: TGTGCCAGCAGCGTAGGCGCAGACCCAGCCAAAAACATTCAGTACTTC

V gene: TRBV11-3
clone size: NA
D gene: TRBD1
J gene: TRBJ1-1
CDR3 protein: CASSLVPQGVNTEAFF
CDR3 DNA: TGTGCCAGCAGCTTAGTCCCACAGGGGGTGAACACTGAAGCTTTCTTT

V gene: TRBV19
clone size: NA
D gene: TRBD2
J gene: TRBJ2-1
CDR3 protein: CASSIDPGREQFF
CDR3 DNA: TGTGCCAGTAGTATAGATCCCGGGAGGGAGCAGTTCTTC

V gene: TRBV14
clone size: NA
D gene: NA
J gene: TRBJ2-2
CDR3 protein: CASEYGTGTGELFF
CDR3 DNA: TGTGCCAGCGAGTATGGGACGGGGACCGGGGAGCTGTTTTTT

V gene: TRBV28
clone size: few
D gene: NA
J gene: TRBJ1-5
CDR3 protein: CASSWGYQPQHF
CDR3 DNA: TGTGCCAGCAGTTGGGGTTATCAGCCCCAGCATTTT

V gene: TRBV6-8
clone size: NA
D gene: NA
J gene: TRBJ1-4
CDR3 protein: CASSYSVRLGSNEKLFF
CDR3 DNA: TGTGCCAGCAGTTACTCCGTACGACTCGGATCCAATGAAAAACTGTTTTTT

V gene: TRBV6-8
clone size: medium-sized
D gene: TRBD1
J gene: TRBJ1-4
CDR3 protein: CASSSTGFKLFF
CDR3 DNA: TGTGCCAGCAGTTCGACAGGGTTTAAACTGTTTTTT

V gene: TRBV18
clone size: NA
D gene: TRBD1
J gene: TRBJ1-4
CDR3 protein: CASSLDRDRSEKLFF
CDR3 DNA: TGTGCCAGCTCACTTGACCGGGACAGGAGTGAAAAACTGTTTTTT

V gene: TRBV28
clone size: NA
D gene: NA
J gene: TRBJ1-2
CDR3 protein: CASSTQENYGYTF
CDR3 DNA: TGTGCCAGCAGTACACAGGAGAACTATGGCTACACCTTC

V gene: TRBV5-1
clone size: once
D gene: NA
J gene: TRBJ2-6
CDR3 protein: CASSLKEGSSGANVLTF
CDR3 DNA: TGCGCCAGCAGCTTGAAGGAGGGAAGCTCTGGGGCCAACGTCCTGACTTTC

V gene: TRBV5-1
clone size: NA
D gene: NA
J gene: TRBJ1-2
CDR3 protein: CASSLVGGAGGYTF
CDR3 DNA: TGCGCCAGCAGCTTGGTCGGGGGCGCGGGTGGCTACACCTTC

V gene: TRBV18
clone size: few
D gene: NA
J gene: TRBJ2-5
CDR3 protein: CASSPLSRQETQYF
CDR3 DNA: TGTGCCAGCTCACCACTAAGTCGACAAGAGACCCAGTACTTC

V gene: TRBV15
clone size: few
D gene: NA
J gene: TRBJ1-3
CDR3 protein: CATRTGVGGNTIYF
CDR3 DNA: TGTGCCACGAGAACGGGGGTCGGAGGAAACACCATATATTTT

V gene: TRBV9
clone size: few
D gene: NA
J gene: TRBJ2-1
CDR3 protein: CASSVGGSDEQFF
CDR3 DNA: TGTGCCAGCAGCGTAGGGGGTTCAGATGAGCAGTTCTTC

V gene: TRBV25-1
clone size: NA
D gene: NA
J gene: TRBJ1-2
CDR3 protein: CASSDGGIGYTF
CDR3 DNA: TGTGCCAGCAGTGATGGTGGGATCGGCTACACCTTC

V gene: TRBV6-8
clone size: NA
D gene: NA
J gene: TRBJ1-4
CDR3 protein: CASMSNLPNEKLFF
CDR3 DNA: TGTGCCAGCATGAGTAATCTACCAAATGAAAAACTGTTTTTT

V gene: TRBV11-3
clone size: many
D gene: TRBD2
J gene: TRBJ2-1
CDR3 protein: CASSLVGGQGRVEQFF
CDR3 DNA: TGTGCCAGCAGCTTGGTAGGAGGACAAGGGAGGGTTGAGCAGTTCTTC

V gene: TRBV6-8
clone size: NA
D gene: NA
J gene: TRBJ2-7
CDR3 protein: CASVYRVGHEQYF
CDR3 DNA: TGTGCCAGCGTTTACAGGGTGGGACACGAGCAGTACTTC

V gene: TRBV9
clone size: few
D gene: TRBD2
J gene: TRBJ2-1
CDR3 protein: CASSVGASGVYNEQFF
CDR3 DNA: TGTGCCAGCAGCGTAGGGGCCAGCGGGGTATACAATGAGCAGTTCTTC

V gene: TRBV11-3
clone size: many
D gene: TRBD1
J gene: TRBJ1-4
CDR3 protein: CASSLTGGNEKLFF
CDR3 DNA: TGTGCCAGCAGCCTGACAGGGGGGAATGAAAAACTGTTTTTT

V gene: TRBV6-8
clone size: many
D gene: NA
J gene: TRBJ2-1
CDR3 protein: CASSHLARTYNEQFF
CDR3 DNA: TGTGCCAGCAGTCACCTAGCCAGGACATACAATGAGCAGTTCTTC

V gene: TRBV11-3
clone size: NA
D gene: NA
J gene: TRBJ2-3
CDR3 protein: CASRGGTGDTDTQYF
CDR3 DNA: TGTGCCAGCAGGGGAGGGACAGGAGACACAGATACGCAGTATTTT

V gene: TRBV19
clone size: NA
D gene: NA
J gene: TRBJ2-1
CDR3 protein: CASSPRGPNEQFF
CDR3 DNA: TGTGCCAGTAGTCCCCGGGGCCCCAATGAGCAGTTCTTC

V gene: TRBV28
clone size: NA
D gene: NA
J gene: TRBJ1-2
CDR3 protein: CASSCFGTECSGYGYTF
CDR3 DNA: TGTGCCAGCAGCTGTTTTGGGACGGAGTGTAGCGGCTATGGCTACACCTTC

V gene: TRBV11-3
clone size: many
D gene: NA
J gene: TRBJ1-3
CDR3 protein: CASSLAAVSGNTIYF
CDR3 DNA: TGTGCCAGCAGCTTGGCCGCGGTGTCTGGAAACACCATATATTTT

V gene: TRBV11-3
clone size: many
D gene: TRBD1
J gene: TRBJ1-2
CDR3 protein: CASSSLTGRDYGYTF
CDR3 DNA: TGTGCCAGCAGCTCACTGACAGGGAGGGACTATGGCTACACCTTC

V gene: TRBV5-1
clone size: NA
D gene: NA
J gene: TRBJ1-2
CDR3 protein: CASSVAGRGYGYTF
CDR3 DNA: TGCGCCAGCAGCGTGGCCGGGAGGGGCTATGGCTACACCTTC

V gene: TRBV11-3
clone size: NA
D gene: TRBD1
J gene: TRBJ1-2
CDR3 protein: CASSPNVYRGANYGYTF
CDR3 DNA: TGTGCCAGCAGCCCTAACGTTTACAGGGGAGCTAACTATGGCTACACCTTC

V gene: TRBV11-3
clone size: medium-sized
D gene: NA
J gene: TRBJ2-2
CDR3 protein: CASSGTRGGPGELFF
CDR3 DNA: TGTGCCAGCAGCGGAACTAGAGGAGGTCCCGGGGAGCTGTTTTTT

V gene: TRBV11-3
clone size: medium-sized
D gene: TRBD1
J gene: TRBJ2-5
CDR3 protein: CASSSTTPPGQGRKTQYF
CDR3 DNA: TGTGCCAGCAGCTCGACTACACCTCCGGGACAGGGGAGGAAGACCCAGTACTTC

V gene: TRBV9
clone size: few
D gene: NA
J gene: TRBJ1-3
CDR3 protein: CASSGDRLSGNTIYF
CDR3 DNA: TGTGCCAGCAGCGGCGACAGGCTCTCTGGAAACACCATATATTTT

V gene: TRBV5-1
clone size: NA
D gene: NA
J gene: TRBJ1-2
CDR3 protein: CASSPEGRDLGYGYTF
CDR3 DNA: TGCGCCAGCAGCCCGGAGGGGCGGGACCTAGGCTATGGCTACACCTTC

V gene: TRBV19
clone size: few
D gene: NA
J gene: TRBJ1-2
CDR3 protein: CASRIKKGQRNGYTF
CDR3 DNA: TGTGCCAGTAGGATTAAAAAGGGACAACGGAATGGCTACACCTTC

V gene: TRBV6-8
clone size: few
D gene: TRBD1
J gene: TRBJ1-5
CDR3 protein: CASSPTGDDQPQHF
CDR3 DNA: TGTGCCAGCAGTCCTACAGGGGACGATCAGCCCCAGCATTTT

V gene: TRBV11-3
clone size: NA
D gene: NA
J gene: TRBJ2-2
CDR3 protein: CASSTHAIQGGELFF
CDR3 DNA: TGTGCCAGCAGCACGCACGCCATCCAGGGCGGGGAGCTGTTTTTT

V gene: TRBV9
clone size: many
D gene: NA
J gene: TRBJ2-5
CDR3 protein: CASSLASGGKTQYF
CDR3 DNA: TGTGCCAGCAGCTTAGCTAGTGGGGGGAAGACCCAGTACTTC

V gene: TRBV6-8
clone size: few
D gene: NA
J gene: TRBJ1-4
CDR3 protein: CASTGEANEKLFF
CDR3 DNA: TGTGCCAGCACGGGGGAGGCTAATGAAAAACTGTTTTTT

V gene: TRBV4-1
clone size: medium-sized
D gene: TRBD1
J gene: TRBJ1-4
CDR3 protein: CASSQPGTGGIEKLFF
CDR3 DNA: TGCGCCAGCAGCCAGCCTGGGACAGGGGGGATTGAAAAACTGTTTTTT

V gene: TRBV11-3
clone size: many
D gene: NA
J gene: TRBJ1-4
CDR3 protein: CASSTPSGLSANEKLFF
CDR3 DNA: TGTGCCAGCAGCACTCCCTCTGGACTTTCGGCTAATGAAAAACTGTTTTTT

V gene: TRBV5-1
clone size: NA
D gene: TRBD1
J gene: TRBJ1-2
CDR3 protein: CASSPGTGPNYGYTF
CDR3 DNA: TGCGCCAGCAGCCCAGGGACAGGGCCTAACTATGGCTACACCTTC

V gene: TRBV5-1
clone size: NA
D gene: TRBD2
J gene: TRBJ2-3
CDR3 protein: CASSLVGGATDTQYF
CDR3 DNA: TGCGCCAGCAGTTTAGTCGGGGGGGCGACAGATACGCAGTATTTT

V gene: TRBV28
clone size: medium-sized
D gene: NA
J gene: TRBJ2-1
CDR3 protein: CASRLRESSYNEQFF
CDR3 DNA: TGTGCCAGCAGGTTAAGGGAGAGCTCCTACAATGAGCAGTTCTTC